This T cell receptor (beta chain) was profiled in a study of blood T cell repertoires in COVID-19. Study-level information: COVID-19 samples collected from the United States, Italy and Spain covered acute and convalescent phases. PBMCs, B-cell-depleted T cells, or T cells provided the cDNA or gDNA that made up the material.

Under the authors' procedure: Amplification of reference gene primers was used by the study to estimate nucleated cell counts. Sequencing used immunoSEQ multiplex PCR; TCRdb keeps in-frame clones, though not all of them. V, J and clone size reflect that table, while D and trimming were determined from the DNA. Among approximately 200,000 clones listed, approximately 78% were seen once. The CDR3 is 16 amino acids. Patients at the Seattle site were enrolled during active infection and followed longitudinally. The rearrangement uses TRBV1 and TRBJ1-6. TRBV1 is a listed pseudogene. This receptor was obtained from a woman of 80 years or more with COVID-19, enrolled during active disease. Sequencing was performed on peripheral blood. The CDR3 bases are TGCACCAGCAGCCAAGTGAGGAGCTCCTATAATTCACCCCTCCACTTT. Its translation: CTSSQVRSSYNSPLHF.